This TCR beta chain was profiled in a study of shared T cell receptors in the human thymus. V lost 0 bases and J lost 0, with 6 bases in between. CDR1 SGHAT and CDR2 FQNNGV come from the germline V gene. The CDR3 is 14 amino acids. Profiled with immunoSEQ multiplex PCR; TCRdb holds only in-frame clones, not every one. The table includes some 700,000 clones, 80% to 90% detected once. The data also belong to a second study, concerning human thymus T cells. That paper states: Thymic tissue was derived from resections collected during corrective heart surgery. Seemingly biased V and J gene usage marked thymic and blood repertoires. Highly overlapping thymic repertoires in unrelated individuals were reported by related research.

J is TRBJ2-7 and V is TRBV11-2; D unresolved. The sample was thymocytes. The clonotype comes from a girl in the first two years of life with a congenital heart defect. CDR3 in DNA: TGTGCCAGCAGCTTAGAACAGCTCTCCTACGAGCAGTACTTC. Its translation: CASSLEQLSYEQYF.